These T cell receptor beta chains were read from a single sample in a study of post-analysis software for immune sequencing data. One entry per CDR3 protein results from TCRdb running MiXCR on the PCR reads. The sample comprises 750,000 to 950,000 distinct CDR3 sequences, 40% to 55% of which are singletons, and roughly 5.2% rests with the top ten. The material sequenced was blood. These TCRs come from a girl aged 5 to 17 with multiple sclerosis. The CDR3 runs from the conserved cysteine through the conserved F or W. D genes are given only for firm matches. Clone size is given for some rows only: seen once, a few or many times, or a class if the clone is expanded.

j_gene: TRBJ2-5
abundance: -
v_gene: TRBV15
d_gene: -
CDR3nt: TGTGCCACCAGCGAGGGAACAGAACAAGAGACCCAGTACTTC
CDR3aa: CATSEGTEQETQYF

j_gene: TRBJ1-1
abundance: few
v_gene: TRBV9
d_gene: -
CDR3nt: TGTGCCAGCACCCGTGGGGCAGGGGTGAACACTGAAGCTTTCTTT
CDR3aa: CASTRGAGVNTEAFF

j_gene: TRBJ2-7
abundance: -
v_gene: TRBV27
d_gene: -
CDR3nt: TGTGCCAGCAGTCCGACAGAGGCCTACGAGCAGTACTTC
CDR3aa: CASSPTEAYEQYF

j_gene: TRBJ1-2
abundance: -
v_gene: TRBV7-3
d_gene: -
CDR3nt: TGTGTCAGCAGCTTAAACTCGACAGAAACCAACTATGGCTACACCTTC
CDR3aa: CVSSLNSTETNYGYTF

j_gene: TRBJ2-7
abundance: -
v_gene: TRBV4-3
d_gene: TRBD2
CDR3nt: TGCGCCAGCAGCCAAGATCCCGGACTAGCATATACCTACGAGCAGTACTTC
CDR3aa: CASSQDPGLAYTYEQYF

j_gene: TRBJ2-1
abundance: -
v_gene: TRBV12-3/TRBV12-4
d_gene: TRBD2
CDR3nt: TGTGCCAGCAGTCTGGGGGTGGCGGGAGCAGGTGAGCAGTTCTTC
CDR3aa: CASSLGVAGAGEQFF

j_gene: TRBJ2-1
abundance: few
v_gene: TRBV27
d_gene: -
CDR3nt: TGTGCCAGCACAAGCGCGGGTCTAGGGTACAATGAGCAGTTCTTC
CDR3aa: CASTSAGLGYNEQFF

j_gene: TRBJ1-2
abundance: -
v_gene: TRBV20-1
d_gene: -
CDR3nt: TGCAGTGCTTCCCGGTTTCTGGGGGACTATGGCTACACCTTC
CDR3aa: CSASRFLGDYGYTF

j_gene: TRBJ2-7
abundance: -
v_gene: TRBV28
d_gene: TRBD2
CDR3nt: TGTGCCAGCAGTGACCGCGGGAGTATCGACGAGCAGTACTTC
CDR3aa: CASSDRGSIDEQYF

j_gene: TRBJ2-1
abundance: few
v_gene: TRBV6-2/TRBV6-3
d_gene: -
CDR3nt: TGTGCCAGCAGTTGGGATTTTCTCTACCCCTACAATGAGCAGTTCTTC
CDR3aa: CASSWDFLYPYNEQFF

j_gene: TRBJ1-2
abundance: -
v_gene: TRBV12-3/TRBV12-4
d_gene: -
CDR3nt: TGTGCCAGCAGTACAGGAGGGAGCGGCTACACCTTC
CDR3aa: CASSTGGSGYTF

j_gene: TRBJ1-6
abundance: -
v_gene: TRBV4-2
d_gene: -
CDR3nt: TGTGCCAGCAGCCAAGGAACCGATTCACCCCTCCACTTT
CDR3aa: CASSQGTDSPLHF

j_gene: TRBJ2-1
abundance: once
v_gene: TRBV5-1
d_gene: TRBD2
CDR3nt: TGCGCCAGCAGCTTGGCCCTAACTAGCGGTACGGAGCAGTTCTTC
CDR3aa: CASSLALTSGTEQFF

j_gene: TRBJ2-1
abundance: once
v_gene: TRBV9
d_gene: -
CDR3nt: TGTGCCAGCAGCGTAGTTCGGGACTGTCTAAATGAGCAGTTCTTC
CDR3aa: CASSVVRDCLNEQFF

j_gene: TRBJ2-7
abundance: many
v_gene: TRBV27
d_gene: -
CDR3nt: TGTGCCAGCAGTTTAGTCGGGGGAAGCTCCTACGAGCAGTACTTC
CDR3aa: CASSLVGGSSYEQYF

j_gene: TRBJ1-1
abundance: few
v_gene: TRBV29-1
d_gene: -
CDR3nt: TGCAGCGTCTTGGACGGACTAAACACTGAAGCTTTCTTT
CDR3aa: CSVLDGLNTEAFF

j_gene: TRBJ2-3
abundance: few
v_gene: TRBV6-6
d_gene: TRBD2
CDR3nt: TGTGCCAGCAGTTACGCCGGGACTAGCGGAAGCACAGATACGCAGTATTTT
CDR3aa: CASSYAGTSGSTDTQYF

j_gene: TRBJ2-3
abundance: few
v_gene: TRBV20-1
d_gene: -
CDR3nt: TGCAGTGCTAGAGTTGTGGCTAGCACAGATACGCAGTATTTT
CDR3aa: CSARVVASTDTQYF

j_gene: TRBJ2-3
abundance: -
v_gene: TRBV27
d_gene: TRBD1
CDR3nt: TGTGCCAGCAGTGGCAGGGGGGATACGCAGTATTTT
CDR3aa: CASSGRGDTQYF

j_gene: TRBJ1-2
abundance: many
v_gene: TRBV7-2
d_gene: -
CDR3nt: TGTGCCAGCAGCTTAGATTGGGTTCGGGAGGACTATGGCTACACCTTC
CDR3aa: CASSLDWVREDYGYTF

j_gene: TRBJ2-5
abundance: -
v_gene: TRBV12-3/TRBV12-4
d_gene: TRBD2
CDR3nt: TGTGCCAGCAGTTTTTCTAGCGGGAGAGAGACCCAGTACTTC
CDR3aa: CASSFSSGRETQYF

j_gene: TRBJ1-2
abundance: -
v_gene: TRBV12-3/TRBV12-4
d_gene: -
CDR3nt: TGTGCCAGCAGTTTGGCGGGAGCCCCCGACAACTATGGCTACACCTTC
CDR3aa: CASSLAGAPDNYGYTF

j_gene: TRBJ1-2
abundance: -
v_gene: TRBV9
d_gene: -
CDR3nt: TGTGCCAGCAGCGATGGGGGTGACTATGGCTACACCTTC
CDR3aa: CASSDGGDYGYTF

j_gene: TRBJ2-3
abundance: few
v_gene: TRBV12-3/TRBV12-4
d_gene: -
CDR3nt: TGTGCCAGCAGTTTTTTTAGAGGGATCACAGATACGCAGTATTTT
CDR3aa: CASSFFRGITDTQYF

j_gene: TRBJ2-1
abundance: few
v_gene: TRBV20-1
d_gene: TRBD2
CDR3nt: TGCAGTGCTCCACCGCCGGGGAGCGGGAGGGCCTACAATGAGCAGTTCTTC
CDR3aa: CSAPPPGSGRAYNEQFF

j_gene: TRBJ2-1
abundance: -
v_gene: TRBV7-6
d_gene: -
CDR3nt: TGTGCCAGCACCCCCGGGGGCGATGAGCAGTTCTTC
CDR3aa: CASTPGGDEQFF

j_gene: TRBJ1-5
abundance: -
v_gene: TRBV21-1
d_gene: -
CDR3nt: TGTGCCAGCAGCAAATCCCATCCGAATCAGCCCCAGCATTTT
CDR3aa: CASSKSHPNQPQHF

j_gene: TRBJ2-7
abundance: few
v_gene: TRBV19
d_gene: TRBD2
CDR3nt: TGTGCCAGTAGTATACGGTCAAGCGGGAGGGCCGGCGAGCAGTACTTC
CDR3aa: CASSIRSSGRAGEQYF

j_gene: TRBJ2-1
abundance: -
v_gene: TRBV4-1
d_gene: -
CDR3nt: TGCGCCAGCAGCCAAGAAAGGAGGAATGAGCAGTTCTTC
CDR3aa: CASSQERRNEQFF

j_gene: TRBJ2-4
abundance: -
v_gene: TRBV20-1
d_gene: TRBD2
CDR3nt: TGCAGTGCCATGACTAGCGGGAGAGAGGCGGGGGAGCAGTACTTC
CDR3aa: CSAMTSGREAGEQYF

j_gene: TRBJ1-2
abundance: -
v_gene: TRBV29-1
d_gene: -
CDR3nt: TGCAGCGTTGAAACCGGGACGGCAGCGGACGGGCAACATGGCTACACCTTC
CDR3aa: CSVETGTAADGQHGYTF

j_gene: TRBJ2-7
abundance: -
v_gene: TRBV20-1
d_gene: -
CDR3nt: TGCAGTGCCACACCGCGGGGTTTCTCCTACGAGCAGTACTTC
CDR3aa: CSATPRGFSYEQYF

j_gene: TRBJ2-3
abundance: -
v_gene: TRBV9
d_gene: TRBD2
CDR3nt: TGTGCCAGCAGCCCTAGCGGGAGTTACACAGATACGCAGTATTTT
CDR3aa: CASSPSGSYTDTQYF

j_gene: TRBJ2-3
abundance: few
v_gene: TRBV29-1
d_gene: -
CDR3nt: TGCAGCGTTGAAACGGGAATTGGCACAGATACGCAGTATTTT
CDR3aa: CSVETGIGTDTQYF

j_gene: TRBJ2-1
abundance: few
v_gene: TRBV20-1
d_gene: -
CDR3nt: TGCAGTGCTAGAGGCGGTCCCAATGAGCAGTTCTTC
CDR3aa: CSARGGPNEQFF

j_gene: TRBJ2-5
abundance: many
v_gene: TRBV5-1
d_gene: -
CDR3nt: TGTGCTAGCAGCTTACGAGGTCAAGAGACCCAGTACTTC
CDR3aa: CASSLRGQETQYF

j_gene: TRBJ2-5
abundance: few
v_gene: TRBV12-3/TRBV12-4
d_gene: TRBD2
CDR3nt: TGTGCCAGCAGTTTTGAGGCGGGAGCCCTCGGGGAGACCCAGTACTTC
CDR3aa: CASSFEAGALGETQYF

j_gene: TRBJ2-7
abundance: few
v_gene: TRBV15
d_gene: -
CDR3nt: TGTGCCACCAGCAGAGATAAGGAGTGGGAGCAGTACTTC
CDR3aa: CATSRDKEWEQYF

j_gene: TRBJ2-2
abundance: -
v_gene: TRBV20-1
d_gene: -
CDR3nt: TGCAGTGCTAGAGATGAGTGGGGGGCCGGGGAGCTGTTTTTT
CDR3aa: CSARDEWGAGELFF

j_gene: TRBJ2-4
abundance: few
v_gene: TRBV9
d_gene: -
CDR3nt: TGTGCCAGCAGCCCCAAGGGGGGGACTGGGCGAGAGCAGTACTTC
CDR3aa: CASSPKGGTGREQYF

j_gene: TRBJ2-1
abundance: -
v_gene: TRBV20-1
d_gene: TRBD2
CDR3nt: TGCAGTGCTAGAGATTTCTTAGCGGGAGGGCCCAACAATGAGCAGTTCTTC
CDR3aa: CSARDFLAGGPNNEQFF

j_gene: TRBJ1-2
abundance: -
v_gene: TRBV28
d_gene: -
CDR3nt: TGTGCCAGCAGCTGGCCGGGACGGGGAGAATTTCGGGGCTACACCTTC
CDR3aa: CASSWPGRGEFRGYTF

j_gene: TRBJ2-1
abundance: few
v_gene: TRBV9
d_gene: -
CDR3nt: TGTGCCAGCAGCGGATGGGGGGAAGGAAGTAATGAGCAGTTCTTC
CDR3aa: CASSGWGEGSNEQFF

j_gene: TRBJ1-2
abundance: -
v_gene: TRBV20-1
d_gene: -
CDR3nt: TGCAGTGCTAGACCTGCACAGCGAAACTATGGCTACACCTTC
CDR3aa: CSARPAQRNYGYTF